This entry concerns a single TCR beta chain. Profiled with immunoSEQ multiplex PCR; TCRdb holds only in-frame clones, not every one. Altogether roughly 520,000 clones are present, more than 95% being singletons, with the ten largest covering under 0.065%. These data are taken from a study of shared clonotypes between healthy human individuals. Germline assignment: CDR1 SEHNR and CDR2 FQNEAQ (reference sequence). Trimming cost V 1 base and J 2 bases, with 12 bases left between them. CDR3 length equals 15 residues. The study enrolled healthy HIV-negative adults without recent acute infections or vaccinations as donors.

The chain carries TRBV7-9 and TRBJ2-7; no clear D gene. The source is a woman in her 30s in good health. The sample was naive CD4+ T cells sorted from blood. Sample subset: CD45RA+ positively selected. CDR3 nucleotides: TGTGCCAGCAGCTTAGGTACCAGACCTCCCTACGAGCAGTACTTC. Its translation is CASSLGTRPPYEQYF.